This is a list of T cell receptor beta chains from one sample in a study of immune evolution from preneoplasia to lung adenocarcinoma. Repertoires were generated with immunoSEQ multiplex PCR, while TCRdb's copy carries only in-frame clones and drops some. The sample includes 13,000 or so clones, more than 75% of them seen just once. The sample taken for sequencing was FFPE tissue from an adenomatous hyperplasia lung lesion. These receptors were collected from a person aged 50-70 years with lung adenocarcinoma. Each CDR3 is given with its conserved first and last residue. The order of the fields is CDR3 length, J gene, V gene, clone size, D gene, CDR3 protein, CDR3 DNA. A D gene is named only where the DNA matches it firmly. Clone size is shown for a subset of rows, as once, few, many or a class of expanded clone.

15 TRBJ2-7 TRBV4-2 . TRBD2 CASSQGLAGGGEQYF TGTGCCAGCAGCCAAGGCCTAGCGGGAGGTGGCGAGCAGTACTTC
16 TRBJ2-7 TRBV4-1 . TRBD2 CASSQVSSGRAGEQYF TGCGCCAGCAGCCAAGTATCTAGCGGGAGGGCGGGCGAGCAGTACTTC
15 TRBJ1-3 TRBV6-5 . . CASRLEQFSGNTIYF TGTGCCAGCCGACTCGAACAGTTCTCTGGAAACACCATATATTTT
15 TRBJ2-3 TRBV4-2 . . CASSPDYPSTDTQYF TGTGCCAGCAGCCCCGACTACCCTAGCACAGATACGCAGTATTTT
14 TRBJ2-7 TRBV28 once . CASTQSRGNYEQYF TGTGCCAGCACCCAATCCCGAGGCAACTACGAGCAGTACTTC
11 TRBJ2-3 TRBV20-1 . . CSARITDTQYF TGCAGTGCTAGAATCACAGATACGCAGTATTTT
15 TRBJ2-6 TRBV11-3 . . CASTVGGSGANVLTF TGTGCCAGCACGGTGGGTGGCTCTGGGGCCAACGTCCTGACTTTC
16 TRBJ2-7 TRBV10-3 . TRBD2 CAISPGISGSSYEQYF TGTGCCATCAGTCCTGGAATTAGCGGGAGCTCCTACGAGCAGTACTTC
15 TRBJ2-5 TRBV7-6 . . CASSLELGNQETQYF TGTGCCAGCAGCTTAGAGTTGGGAAACCAAGAGACCCAGTACTTC
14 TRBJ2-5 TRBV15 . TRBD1 CATSRSGQQETQYF TGTGCCACCAGCAGATCGGGACAGCAAGAGACCCAGTACTTC
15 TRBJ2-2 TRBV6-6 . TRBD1 CASQVPGQGTGELFF TGTGCCAGCCAGGTCCCGGGACAGGGGACCGGGGAGCTGTTTTTT
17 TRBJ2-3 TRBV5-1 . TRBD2 CASSPFGGGSGTDTQYF TGCGCCAGCAGCCCGTTTGGAGGCGGGAGCGGCACAGATACGCAGTATTTT
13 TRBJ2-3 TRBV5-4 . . CASSLAGTDTQYF TGTGCCAGCAGCTTGGCCGGAACAGATACGCAGTATTTT